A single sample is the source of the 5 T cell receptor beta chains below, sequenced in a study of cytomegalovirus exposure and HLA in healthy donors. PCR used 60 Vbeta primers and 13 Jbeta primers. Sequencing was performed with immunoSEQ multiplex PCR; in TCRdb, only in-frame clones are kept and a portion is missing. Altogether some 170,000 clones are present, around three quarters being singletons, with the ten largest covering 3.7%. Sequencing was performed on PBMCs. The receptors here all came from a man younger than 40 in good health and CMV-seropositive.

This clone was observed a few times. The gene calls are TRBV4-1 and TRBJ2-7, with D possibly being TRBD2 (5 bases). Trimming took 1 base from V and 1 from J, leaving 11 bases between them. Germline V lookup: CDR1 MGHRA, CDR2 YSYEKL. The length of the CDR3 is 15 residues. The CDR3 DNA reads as TGCGCCAGCAGCCAAGGGGCTAGCAGGTCCTACGAGCAGTACTTC. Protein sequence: CASSQGASRSYEQYF.

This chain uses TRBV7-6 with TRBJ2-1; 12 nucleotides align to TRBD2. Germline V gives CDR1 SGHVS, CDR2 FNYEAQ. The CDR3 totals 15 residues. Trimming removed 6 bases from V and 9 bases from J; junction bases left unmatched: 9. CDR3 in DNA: TGTGCCAGCAGTCCTAGCGGGGGGGGATGGAGTGAGCAGTTCTTC. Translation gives CASSPSGGGWSEQFF.

The CDR3 sequence: CATWDGGAADTQYF. CDR3 DNA sequence: TGTGCCACCTGGGACGGGGGGGCCGCAGATACGCAGTATTTT. The chain couples TRBV6-6 to TRBJ2-3; 8 bases are a match to TRBD2. J gave up 4 bases and V 10 bases, and 10 bases lay outside the gene matches. This CDR3 region has 14 residues. Germline V gene lookup returns CDR1 MNHNY and CDR2 SVGAGI (reference sequence).

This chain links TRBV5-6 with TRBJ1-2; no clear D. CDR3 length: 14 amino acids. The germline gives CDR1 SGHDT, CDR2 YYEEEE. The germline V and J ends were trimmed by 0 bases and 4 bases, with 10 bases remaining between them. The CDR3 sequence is CASSLGLGSYGYTF. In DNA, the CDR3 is TGTGCCAGCAGCTTGGGCCTCGGGAGCTATGGCTACACCTTC.

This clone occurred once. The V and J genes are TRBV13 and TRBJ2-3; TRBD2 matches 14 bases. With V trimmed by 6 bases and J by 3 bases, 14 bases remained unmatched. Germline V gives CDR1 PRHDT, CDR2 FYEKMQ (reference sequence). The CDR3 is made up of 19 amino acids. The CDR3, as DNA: TGTGCCAGCAGACTAGCCCCGACTAGCGGGGGGGCGGTTACAGATACGCAGTATTTT. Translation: CASRLAPTSGGAVTDTQYF.